The clone carrying this T cell receptor beta chain has a handful of counts. Its cognate antigen is unknown. Trimming took 4 bases from V and 8 from J; bases not matched to a gene: 9. Per germline, CDR1 SGHKS and CDR2 YYEKEE (reference sequence). The CDR3 length is 15 residues. TCRdb used MiXCR to reprocess the reads, holding one entry per CDR3 protein. The table lists about 920,000 distinct CDR3 sequences, roughly 30% of them singletons. This entry belongs to a study of T cell repertoires in cytomegalovirus infection. The overall study: Use of recently identified HLA-C-restricted and well-studied HLA-B-restricted CMV epitopes was part of the study. Overall study results and limits: HLA-C-restricted CMV clonotypes gave the most frequent clonotype in two of eight donors.

Sequenced here: cultured CD8+ T cells from PBMCs, sampled from culture after CMV antigen stimulation. The TCR sequence derives from a human donor in good health (CMV status not recorded). Some clones in this sample may be carry-over from other donors' samples. The V and J genes are TRBV5-5 and TRBJ2-1; 10 bases fit TRBD2. Written as DNA, the CDR3 is TGTGCCAGCAGCGCGATAGCGGGGGGCTCCCATGAGCAGTTCTTC. This translates into CASSAIAGGSHEQFF. The full variable domain, rest sourced from reference TRBV5-5 and TRBJ2-1, is DAGVTQSPTHLIKTRGQQVTLRCSPISGHKSVSWYQQVLGQGPQFIFQYYEKEERGRGNFPDRFSARQFPNYSSELNVNALLLGDSALYLCASSAIAGGSHEQFFGPGTRLTVL.